The source of this TCR beta chain is a study of T cell changes during pregnancy in multiple sclerosis. Germline loops: CDR1 LNHDA, CDR2 SQIVND (reference sequence). The ends were cut back, 5 bases at V and 0 bases at J, with 11 bases in the middle. The CDR3 has 15 amino acids. Repertoires were generated with immunoSEQ multiplex PCR, while TCRdb's copy carries only in-frame clones and drops some. The data contain nearly 40,000 clones, roughly 94% of them seen just once; the ten biggest clones take up over 0.75%. The origin of this receptor is a female donor with multiple sclerosis, enrolled in a pregnancy study. The starting material was CD4+ T cells from peripheral blood mononuclear cells, obtained in the third trimester of pregnancy. The genes are TRBV19 and TRBJ2-1, with D possibly being TRBD1 (6 bases). The CDR3 region has the DNA TGTGCCAGTAGTGGGGGCTCTAGCTCCTACAATGAGCAGTTCTTC. Its protein product is CASSGGSSSYNEQFF.